A selection of T cell receptor beta chains follows, all from one sample in a study of cytotoxic CD8 clonotypes in ibrutinib-treated CLL. The data were produced by immunoSEQ multiplex PCR, yet TCRdb's version contains in-frame clones alone and is incomplete. The table lists about 24,000 clones, 78% of them singletons. The sample here was PBMCs, taken before ibrutinib treatment. Every receptor here comes from a human donor with chronic lymphocytic leukemia. Both conserved end residues are part of each CDR3. D genes are given only for firm matches. Size is stated for part of the rows, as once, few or many counts, or as a class when the clone is expanded.

d_call	v_call	j_call	clone_size	cdr3_aa	cdr3_nt
TRBD1	TRBV5-1	TRBJ2-3	NA	CASSLSTGADTQYF	TGCGCCAGCAGCTTGTCTACAGGGGCAGATACGCAGTATTTT
NA	TRBV6-5	TRBJ1-2	NA	CASSYLRPERDGYTF	TGTGCCAGCAGTTACTTACGTCCCGAAAGAGATGGCTACACCTTC
NA	TRBV7-2	TRBJ2-7	once	CASSLVVEQYF	TGTGCCAGCAGCTTAGTTGTCGAGCAGTACTTC
NA	TRBV9	TRBJ1-2	NA	CASSSPPGGFGNYGYTF	TGTGCCAGCAGCTCTCCCCCTGGGGGGTTTGGCAACTATGGCTACACCTTC
NA	TRBV27	TRBJ2-5	once	CASSLSGTMQETQYF	TGTGCCAGCAGTTTATCGGGGACCATGCAAGAGACCCAGTACTTC
NA	TRBV9	TRBJ1-5	NA	CASSVDGAGQPQHF	TGTGCCAGCAGCGTGGACGGTGCGGGTCAGCCCCAGCATTTT
NA	TRBV11-2	TRBJ2-3	once	CASSFGSGHLTDTQYF	TGTGCCAGCAGCTTTGGGAGCGGACATCTCACAGATACGCAGTATTTT
TRBD1	TRBV29-1	TRBJ1-1	once	CSVRQGNTEAFF	TGCAGCGTACGACAGGGGAACACTGAAGCTTTCTTT
TRBD1	TRBV4-3	TRBJ2-6	once	CASSQDRGQGAVGANVLTF	TGCGCCAGCAGCCAAGATCGGGGACAGGGGGCGGTTGGGGCCAACGTCCTGACTTTC
NA	TRBV5-8	TRBJ2-3	NA	CASRLLDYTDTQYF	TGTGCCAGCAGACTACTAGATTATACAGATACGCAGTATTTT
TRBD1	TRBV5-4	TRBJ2-4	NA	CASSSPKDRVVNIQYF	TGTGCCAGCAGCTCGCCAAAGGACAGGGTGGTAAACATTCAGTACTTC
NA	TRBV2	TRBJ1-2	few	CASSFSLQGGYTF	TGTGCCAGCAGTTTCTCCCTTCAGGGTGGCTACACCTTC
NA	TRBV6-1	TRBJ2-7	few	CATMDMAVYEQYF	TGTGCCACCATGGACATGGCAGTCTACGAGCAGTACTTC
NA	TRBV30	TRBJ1-2	NA	CAWSGGGVNYGYTF	TGTGCCTGGAGTGGCGGGGGCGTGAACTATGGCTACACCTTC
NA	TRBV11-2	TRBJ2-1	NA	CASSWAATPRNEQFF	TGTGCCAGCAGCTGGGCAGCGACCCCCCGCAATGAGCAGTTCTTC
TRBD1	TRBV7-2	TRBJ1-1	few	CASSSIDRVTEAFF	TGTGCCAGCAGCTCAATCGACAGGGTGACTGAAGCTTTCTTT
NA	TRBV7-9	TRBJ1-2	NA	CASSPLDSGYTF	TGTGCCAGCAGCCCCCTGGACTCTGGCTACACCTTC
TRBD2	TRBV23-1	TRBJ2-2	NA	CASPDGEGTGELFF	TGCGCCAGCCCGGACGGGGAGGGCACCGGGGAGCTGTTTTTT
NA	TRBV19	TRBJ1-2	NA	CASWEDYGYTF	TGTGCCAGTTGGGAGGACTATGGCTACACCTTC
NA	TRBV28	TRBJ1-4	NA	CASRMKGWPNEKLFF	TGTGCCAGCAGGATGAAGGGGTGGCCTAATGAAAAACTGTTTTTT
NA	TRBV5-1	TRBJ1-3	NA	CASSLGAGGGNTIYF	TGCGCCAGCAGCTTGGGGGCCGGGGGAGGAAACACCATATATTTT
TRBD1	TRBV19	TRBJ2-2	NA	CASSIGTGTGELFF	TGTGCCAGTAGTATAGGGACAGGAACCGGGGAGCTGTTTTTT
NA	TRBV6-1	TRBJ2-3	NA	CASSGWGGTGADTQYF	TGTGCCAGCAGTGGGTGGGGCGGGACTGGTGCAGATACGCAGTATTTT
TRBD2	TRBV4-1	TRBJ2-1	NA	CASSRPLADTYNEQFF	TGCGCCAGCAGCCGGCCGCTAGCGGACACTTACAATGAGCAGTTCTTC
NA	TRBV11-2	TRBJ2-2	NA	CASSFSSSRDTGELFF	TGTGCCAGCAGCTTCTCATCCTCCCGAGACACCGGGGAGCTGTTTTTT
TRBD2	TRBV11-2	TRBJ2-2	NA	CASSSLAGVGGELFF	TGTGCCAGCAGCTCTCTAGCGGGAGTGGGCGGGGAGCTGTTTTTT
NA	TRBV6-1	TRBJ1-4	NA	CASSEAGRTTNEKLFF	TGTGCCAGCAGTGAAGCCGGCAGGACGACTAATGAAAAACTGTTTTTT
NA	TRBV7-9	TRBJ2-1	NA	CASSFGAGNEQFF	TGTGCCAGCAGCTTCGGGGCCGGGAATGAGCAGTTCTTC
NA	TRBV2	TRBJ2-3	NA	CASWSRVSTDTQYF	TGTGCCAGCTGGTCCAGAGTTAGCACAGATACGCAGTATTTT
NA	TRBV7-8	TRBJ1-1	NA	CASSLAENSNTEAFF	TGTGCCAGCAGCTTAGCGGAAAATTCGAACACTGAAGCTTTCTTT
NA	TRBV7-2	TRBJ1-1	NA	CASRMNTEAFF	TGTGCCAGCAGGATGAACACTGAAGCTTTCTTT
NA	TRBV9	TRBJ2-7	NA	CASSPRGGEPYEQYF	TGTGCCAGCAGCCCACGAGGAGGGGAGCCCTACGAGCAGTACTTC
TRBD2	TRBV7-6	TRBJ2-7	NA	CASSLGAAGNYEQYF	TGTGCCAGCAGCTTAGGTGCAGCGGGGAACTACGAGCAGTACTTC
NA	TRBV2	TRBJ1-1	NA	CASSDGLNTEAFF	TGTGCCAGCAGTGATGGCCTGAACACTGAAGCTTTCTTT
NA	TRBV10-2	TRBJ2-7	NA	CASSSAYEQYF	TGCGCCAGCAGTTCTGCTTACGAGCAGTACTTC
NA	TRBV7-8	TRBJ1-1	NA	CASSLTGAEAFF	TGTGCCAGCAGTCTTACTGGGGCTGAAGCTTTCTTT
NA	TRBV5-1	TRBJ2-5	NA	CASSLGRTPETQYF	TGCGCCAGCAGCTTGGGGAGAACGCCAGAGACCCAGTACTTC
NA	TRBV2	TRBJ1-5	few	CASSSGTLSNQPQHF	TGTGCCAGCAGTAGCGGGACACTTAGCAATCAGCCCCAGCATTTT
TRBD1	TRBV30	TRBJ1-1	NA	CAWSQQGARVTEAFF	TGTGCCTGGAGTCAACAGGGGGCTAGGGTCACTGAAGCTTTCTTT
NA	TRBV29-1	TRBJ1-3	NA	CSAYSGTTISGNTIYF	TGCAGTGCATACTCGGGGACTACAATCTCTGGAAACACCATATATTTT
NA	TRBV19	TRBJ1-4	NA	CASSIARAGEKLFF	TGTGCCAGTAGTATAGCCCGCGCGGGTGAAAAACTGTTTTTT
NA	TRBV19	TRBJ2-1	NA	CASSFSPYNEQFF	TGTGCCAGTAGTTTCTCCCCATACAATGAGCAGTTCTTC
TRBD2	TRBV5-1	TRBJ2-2	NA	CASSPRPPGGVGELFF	TGCGCCAGCAGTCCTCGCCCCCCGGGAGGAGTCGGGGAGCTGTTTTTT
NA	TRBV6-5	TRBJ2-4	NA	CASREGPAKNIQYF	TGTGCCAGCAGAGAGGGACCTGCCAAAAACATTCAGTACTTC
NA	TRBV2	TRBJ1-1	NA	CASQLRALPVNTEAFF	TGTGCCAGCCAACTCAGGGCCCTGCCAGTAAACACTGAAGCTTTCTTT
TRBD2	TRBV9	TRBJ2-1	NA	CASSAGLAGRGEQFF	TGTGCCAGCAGCGCTGGACTAGCGGGGCGGGGGGAGCAGTTCTTC
TRBD1	TRBV10-3	TRBJ2-4	NA	CAISEFHPGQGPRGAKNIQYF	TGTGCCATCAGTGAGTTTCATCCGGGACAGGGGCCCCGTGGGGCCAAAAACATTCAGTACTTC
NA	TRBV7-9	TRBJ2-5	once	CASSRPTEETQYF	TGTGCCAGCAGCCGCCCAACCGAAGAGACCCAGTACTTC
TRBD1	TRBV2	TRBJ2-7	NA	CASRRGQGTSYEQYF	TGTGCCAGCAGGAGGGGACAGGGGACCTCCTACGAGCAGTACTTC
NA	TRBV27	TRBJ1-2	medium-sized	CASRRSHIPFNYGYTF	TGTGCCAGCAGGCGGAGCCACATCCCTTTCAACTATGGCTACACCTTC
NA	TRBV10-1	TRBJ1-1	NA	CASSGENTEAFF	TGCGCCAGCAGTGGAGAGAACACTGAAGCTTTCTTT
NA	TRBV4-1	TRBJ2-3	NA	CASSQDRVGGDTQYF	TGCGCCAGCAGCCAAGATCGGGTGGGTGGAGATACGCAGTATTTT
NA	TRBV7-9	TRBJ1-1	once	CASSLVAFEAFF	TGTGCCAGCAGCTTAGTGGCCTTCGAAGCTTTCTTT
NA	TRBV7-8	TRBJ2-7	once	CASTGSLPSEQYF	TGTGCCAGCACCGGGAGCCTACCCTCCGAGCAGTACTTC